In this sample, the clone carrying this T cell receptor beta chain turned up once. Regarding time point: newly diagnosed, previously untreated cHL patient sample. Generated by immunoSEQ multiplex PCR, the TCRdb table keeps only in-frame clones and is missing some. This sample has more than 20,000 clones, with about 94% found just once. The record originates from a study of PD-1 blockade in classical Hodgkin lymphoma. The CDR3 sequence is 16 residues long. Trimming stripped 3 bases from V and 0 bases from J, with 12 bases between. Germline V CDR1 and CDR2: MGHRA, YSYEKL. The source material was peripheral blood mononuclear cells (PBMCs). This TCR was sampled from a human donor with classical Hodgkin lymphoma. V and J are TRBV4-1 and TRBJ2-1; D possibly corresponds to TRBD2 (6 bases). The CDR3 nucleotides are TGCGCCAGCAGCCATGGGAGGACTCGCTCCTACAATGAGCAGTTCTTC. Amino acid sequence: CASSHGRTRSYNEQFF.